This TCR beta chain was observed in a study of blood T cell repertoires in COVID-19. From germline, CDR1 is MNHEY and CDR2 SVGEGT. V lost 6 bases, J lost 6 bases, and 15 bases lay in between. CDR3 size: 14 residues. Sequencing used immunoSEQ multiplex PCR; TCRdb keeps in-frame clones, though not all of them. The sample has some 120,000 clones; more than 75% are singletons. The receptor was derived from a middle-aged man with acute or convalescent COVID-19. The sequenced sample consisted of peripheral blood. The gene calls are TRBV6-2 or TRBV6-3 and TRBJ2-1, with unresolved D. CDR3 sequence: CASSHTHGGNEQFF. The CDR3 DNA reads TGTGCCAGCAGCCACACGCATGGCGGCAATGAGCAGTTCTTC.